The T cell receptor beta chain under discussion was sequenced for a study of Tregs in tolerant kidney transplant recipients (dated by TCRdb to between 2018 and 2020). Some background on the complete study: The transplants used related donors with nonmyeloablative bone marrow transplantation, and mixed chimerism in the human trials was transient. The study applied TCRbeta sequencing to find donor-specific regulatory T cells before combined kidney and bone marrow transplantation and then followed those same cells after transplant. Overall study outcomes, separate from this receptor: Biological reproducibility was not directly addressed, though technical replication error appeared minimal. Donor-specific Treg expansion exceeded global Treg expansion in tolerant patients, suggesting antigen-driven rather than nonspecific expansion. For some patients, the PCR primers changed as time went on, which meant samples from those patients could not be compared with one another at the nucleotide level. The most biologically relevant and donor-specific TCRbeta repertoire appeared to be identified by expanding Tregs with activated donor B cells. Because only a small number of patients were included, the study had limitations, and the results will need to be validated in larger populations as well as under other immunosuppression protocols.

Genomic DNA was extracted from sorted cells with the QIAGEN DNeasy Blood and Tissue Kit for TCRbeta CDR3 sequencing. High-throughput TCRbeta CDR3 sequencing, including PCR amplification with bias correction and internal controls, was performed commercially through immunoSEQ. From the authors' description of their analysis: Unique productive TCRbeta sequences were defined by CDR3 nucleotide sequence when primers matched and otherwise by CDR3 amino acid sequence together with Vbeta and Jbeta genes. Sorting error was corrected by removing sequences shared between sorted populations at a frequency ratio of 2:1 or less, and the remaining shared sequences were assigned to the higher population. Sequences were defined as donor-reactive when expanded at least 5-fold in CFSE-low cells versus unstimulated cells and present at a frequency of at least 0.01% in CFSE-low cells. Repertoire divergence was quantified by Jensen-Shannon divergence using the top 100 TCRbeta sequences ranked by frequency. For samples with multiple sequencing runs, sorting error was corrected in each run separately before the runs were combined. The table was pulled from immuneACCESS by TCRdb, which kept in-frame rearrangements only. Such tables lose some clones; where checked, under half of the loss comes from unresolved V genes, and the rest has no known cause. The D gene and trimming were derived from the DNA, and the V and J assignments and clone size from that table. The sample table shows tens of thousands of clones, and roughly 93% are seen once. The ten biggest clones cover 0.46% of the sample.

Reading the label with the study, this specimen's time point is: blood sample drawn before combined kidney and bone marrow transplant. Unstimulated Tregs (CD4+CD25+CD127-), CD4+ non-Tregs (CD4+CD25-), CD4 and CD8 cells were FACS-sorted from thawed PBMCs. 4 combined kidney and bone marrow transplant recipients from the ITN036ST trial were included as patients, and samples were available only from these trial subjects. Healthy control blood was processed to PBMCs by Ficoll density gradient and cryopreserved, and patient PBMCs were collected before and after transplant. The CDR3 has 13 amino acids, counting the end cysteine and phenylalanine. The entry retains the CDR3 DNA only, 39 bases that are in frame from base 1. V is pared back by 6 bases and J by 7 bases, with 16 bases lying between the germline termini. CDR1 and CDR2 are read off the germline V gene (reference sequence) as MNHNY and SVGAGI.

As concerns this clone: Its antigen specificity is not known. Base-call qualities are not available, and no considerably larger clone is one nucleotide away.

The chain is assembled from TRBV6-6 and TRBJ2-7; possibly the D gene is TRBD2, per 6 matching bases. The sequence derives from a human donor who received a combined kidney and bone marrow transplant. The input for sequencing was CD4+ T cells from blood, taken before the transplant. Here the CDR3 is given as CASSYDGSGEQYF. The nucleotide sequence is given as TGTGCCAGCAGCTATGACGGGAGTGGGGAGCAGTACTTC.